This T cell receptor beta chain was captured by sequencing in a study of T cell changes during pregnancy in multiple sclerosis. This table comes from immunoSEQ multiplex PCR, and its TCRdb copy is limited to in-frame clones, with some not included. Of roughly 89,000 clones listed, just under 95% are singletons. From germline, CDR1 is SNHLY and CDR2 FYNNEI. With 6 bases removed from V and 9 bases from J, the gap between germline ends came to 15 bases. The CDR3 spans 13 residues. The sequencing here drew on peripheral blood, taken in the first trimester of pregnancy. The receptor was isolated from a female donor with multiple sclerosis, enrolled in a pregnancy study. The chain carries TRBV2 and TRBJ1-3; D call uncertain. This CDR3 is CASSSGTRGTIYF. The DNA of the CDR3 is TGTGCCAGCAGCTCCGGCACACGGGGCACCATATATTTT.